This T cell receptor beta chain was documented in a study of cytomegalovirus exposure and HLA in healthy donors. The CDR3 loop spans 14 amino acids. Germline lookup yields CDR1 SGDLS and CDR2 YYNGEE. Trimming took off 1 base at V and 1 base at J, with 7 bases between the two ends. PCR primers comprised 60 Vbeta and 13 Jbeta primers. Generated by immunoSEQ multiplex PCR, the TCRdb table keeps only in-frame clones and is missing some. The data hold 35,000 to 40,000 clones, with around three fifths observed a single time. The chain uses TRBV9 and TRBJ2-3; D gene unclear. This sequence was found in a man aged 50 to 60 in good health and CMV-seropositive. Sequenced: PBMCs. The CDR3 region is CASSVNYRTDTQYF. The CDR3 DNA sequence: TGTGCCAGCAGCGTAAACTACCGCACAGATACGCAGTATTTT. Full variable domain (missing parts from reference TRBV9 and TRBJ2-3): DSGVTQTPKHLITATGQRVTLRCSPRSGDLSVYWYQQSLDQGLQFLIQYYNGEERAKGNILERFSAQQFPDLHSELNLSSLELGDSALYFCASSVNYRTDTQYFGPGTRLTVL.